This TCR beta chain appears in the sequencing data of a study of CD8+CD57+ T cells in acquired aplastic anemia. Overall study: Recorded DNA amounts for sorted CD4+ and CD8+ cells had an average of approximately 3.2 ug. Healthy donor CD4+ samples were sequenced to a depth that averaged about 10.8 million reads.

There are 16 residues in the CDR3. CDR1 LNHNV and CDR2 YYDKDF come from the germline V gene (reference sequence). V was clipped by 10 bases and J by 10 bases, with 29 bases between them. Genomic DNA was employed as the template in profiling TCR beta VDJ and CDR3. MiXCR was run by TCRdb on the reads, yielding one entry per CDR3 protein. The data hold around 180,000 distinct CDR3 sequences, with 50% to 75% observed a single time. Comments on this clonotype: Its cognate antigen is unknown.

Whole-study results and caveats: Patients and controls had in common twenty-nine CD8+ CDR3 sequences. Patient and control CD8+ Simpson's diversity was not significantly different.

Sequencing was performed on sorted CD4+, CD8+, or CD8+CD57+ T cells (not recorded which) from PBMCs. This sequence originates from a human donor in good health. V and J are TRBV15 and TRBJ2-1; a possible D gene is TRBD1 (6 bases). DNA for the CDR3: TGTGCCAGCAGTCCGACCACAGGGATCCCCCTAACCGAGCAGTTCTTC. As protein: CASSPTTGIPLTEQFF.